One and the same sample provided the 17 T cell receptor beta chains below, sequenced in a study of blood T cell repertoires in COVID-19 (dated by TCRdb to 2020 to 2022). Library preparation employed the immunoSEQ multiplex PCR assay. TCRdb mirrors the immuneACCESS table, restricted to in-frame sequences. Some clones are absent from its copies; in checked studies, under half trace to an unresolved V gene, and the reason for the others is unknown. The table for this sample lists about 180,000 clones; around nine tenths of them were counted only once. The ten largest clonotypes hold about 12% of the sample. Sequenced material: peripheral blood. These receptors originate from a woman in her 70s with COVID-19, enrolled during active disease.

This chain joins TRBV6-1 and TRBJ1-2; D possibly corresponds to TRBD1 (5 bases). Germline loops: CDR1 MNHNS, CDR2 SASEGT. The CDR3 has 15 residues. V lost 3 bases and J lost 4, with 15 bases in between. CDR3 loop: CASSDHLTGAYGYTF. The DNA for the CDR3 is TGTGCCAGCAGTGACCATTTAACAGGAGCCTATGGCTACACCTTC.

The chain is built from TRBV11-2 and TRBJ2-7; a weak D match, TRBD1 (6 bases). The CDR3 loop spans 16 amino acids. Germline lookup yields CDR1 SGHAT and CDR2 FQNNGV. V was pared by 1 base and J by 4 bases, with 17 bases between. The CDR3 is CASSLGFRQAYYEQYF. In nucleotides, the CDR3 is TGTGCCAGCAGCTTAGGGTTCCGACAGGCCTATTACGAGCAGTACTTC.

For this clone: Other DNA sequences in this sample translate to the same CDR3. The chain uses TRBV6-2 or TRBV6-3 and TRBJ1-1; D is unresolved. Trimming pared 2 bases from V and 1 base from J, leaving 8 bases between. The CDR3 is 14 residues long. CDR1 and CDR2 from the germline V gene are MNHEY and SVGEGT. DNA for the CDR3: TGTGCCAGCAGTTACCGGGGAGGGAACACTGAAGCTTTCTTT. It specifies CASSYRGGNTEAFF.

This clone appeared a few times. The chain has TRBV6-6 and TRBJ1-6; maybe TRBD1 (6 bases). This CDR3 contains 12 residues. V was pared by 8 bases and J by 11 bases, with 13 bases between. In germline, CDR1 is MNHNY, CDR2 SVGAGI (reference sequence). DNA of the CDR3: TGTGCCAGCCATCACAGGGTTACACCCCTCCACTTT. Protein product: CASHHRVTPLHF.

The rearrangement joins TRBV29-1 to TRBJ1-1; no definite D call. Trimming left V 7 bases short and J 6 bases short, with 15 bases between. The CDR3 sequence is 12 residues long. Germline lookup yields CDR1 SQVTM and CDR2 ANQGSEA. The CDR3 loop is CSGSIRGSEAFF. The DNA for the CDR3 is TGCAGCGGAAGCATCCGAGGGTCTGAAGCTTTCTTT. The whole variable domain, filled in from reference TRBV29-1 and TRBJ1-1, reads SAVISQKPSRDICQRGTSLTIQCQVDSQVTMMFWYRQQPGQSLTLIATANQGSEATYESGFVIDKFPISRPNLTFSTLTVSNMSPEDSSIYLCSGSIRGSEAFFGQGTRLTVV.

This clone was seen more than once but under ten times. V and J are TRBV18 and TRBJ2-5, with D tentatively TRBD2 (5 bases). V lost 4 bases to trimming and J lost 2 bases, with 11 bases between them. This CDR3 region has 14 residues. Germline assignment: CDR1 KGHSH and CDR2 LQKENI. The CDR3 is CASSLDWGQETQYF. In nucleotides, the CDR3 is TGTGCCAGCTCACTGGACTGGGGACAAGAGACCCAGTACTTC.

The chain combines TRBV18 with TRBJ2-4; 8 bases map to TRBD1. The CDR3 runs to 14 residues. Germline CDR1 KGHSH, CDR2 LQKENI. J was trimmed by 6 bases and V by 4 bases; bases with no gene match: 5. The CDR3 sequence is CASSRPQGVNIQYF. The CDR3 bases are TGTGCCAGCTCACGACCACAGGGGGTAAACATTCAGTACTTC.

This chain uses TRBV15 with TRBJ2-1, with TRBD2 as a possible D gene (6 bases). The germline V gene has CDR1 LNHNV and CDR2 YYDKDF (reference sequence). V was clipped by 8 bases and J by 8 bases, with 25 bases between them. The CDR3 runs to 16 residues. In DNA, the CDR3 is TGTGCCACCCTGCTGACGGGGACTGAACCTGGGTATGAGCAGTTCTTC. The encoded protein is CATLLTGTEPGYEQFF.

Details on this clone: A junction boundary mismatches the germline segment, possibly from a read error. The chain employs TRBV20-1 and TRBJ1-5; D is undetermined. Germline V gene sequence: CDR1 DFQATT, CDR2 SNEGSKA (reference sequence). The CDR3 has 10 residues. CDR3 amino acids: CSVGLGPTSF. Here the CDR3 DNA reads TGCAGTGTCGGCCTGGGCCCGACGAGCTTT.

This clone turned up a few times. The chain has TRBV30 and TRBJ2-7; D is possibly TRBD2 (7 bases). V was clipped by 1 base and J by 7 bases, with 23 bases between them. CDR1 is GTSNPN, CDR2 SVGIG, per germline (reference sequence). The CDR3 has 16 residues. CDR3 coding DNA: TGTGCCTGGAGTGGGGAAAACCTCCCGGGGGGCTGGGAGCAGTACTTC. It encodes CAWSGENLPGGWEQYF.

CDR3 sequence: CASSKDYSSYEQYF. The DNA of the CDR3 is TGTGCCAGCAGCAAAGATTACTCCTCCTACGAGCAGTACTTC. V usage is TRBV7-2 and J usage is TRBJ2-7; D unclear. In germline, CDR1 is SGHTA, CDR2 FQGNSA. Trimming took 5 bases from V and 0 from J, leaving 11 bases between them. The CDR3 consists of 14 residues.

This chain connects TRBV4-1 to TRBJ2-1; TRBD2 matches 9 bases. The CDR3 extends over 14 amino acids. V lost 3 bases, J lost 6 bases, and 3 bases stayed unmatched. Germline V gives CDR1 MGHRA, CDR2 YSYEKL. The CDR3 region is CASSQETSGNEQFF. The CDR3 coding sequence is TGCGCCAGCAGCCAGGAGACTAGCGGCAATGAGCAGTTCTTC.

This rearrangement joins TRBV28 to TRBJ2-7; the match to TRBD2 covers 10 bases. CDR1 MDHEN and CDR2 SYDVKM come from the germline V gene. Losses at the gene ends were 2 bases for V and 9 bases for J; bases not matched to a gene: 4. CDR3 length equals 13 residues. The CDR3 sequence is CASSLPSGRVQYF. The CDR3 coding sequence is TGTGCCAGCAGTTTACCTAGCGGGAGAGTGCAGTACTTC.

V and J are TRBV4-3 and TRBJ1-4; D is unresolved. The CDR3 extends over 15 amino acids. Per the germline V gene, CDR1 is LGHNA and CDR2 is YSLEER. V lost 1 base, J lost 5 bases, and 11 bases lay in between. This CDR3 is CASSQVGGSNEKLFF. The CDR3, as DNA: TGCGCCAGCAGCCAAGTCGGAGGGTCAAATGAAAAACTGTTTTTT.

The rearrangement uses TRBV19 and TRBJ2-7; D is undetermined. Between the trimmed V and J ends, which lost 1 base and 0 bases, there was a span of 10 bases. This CDR3 region has 15 residues. Germline-derived CDR1 and CDR2 are LNHDA and SQIVND (reference sequence). CDR3 DNA: TGTGCCAGTAGTATAGGAGTCTCGAGCTCCTACGAGCAGTACTTC. It yields the protein CASSIGVSSSYEQYF.

This chain uses TRBV5-1 with TRBJ1-2; the match to TRBD1 covers 8 bases. CDR1 is SGHRS, CDR2 YFSETQ, per germline. CDR3 length equals 15 residues. The V and J ends lost 4 bases and 7 bases, in that order; junction bases with no gene match: 12. CDR3 sequence (DNA): TGCGCCAGCAGCCCCGGGACAGGAACGTATATTGGCTACACCTTC. It encodes CASSPGTGTYIGYTF.

A single count supports this clone. This chain links TRBV4-3 with TRBJ2-2; TRBD2 matches at 12 bases. Per germline, CDR1 LGHNA and CDR2 YSLEER. The V segment lost 0 bases and the J segment 9 bases; nucleotides outside the gene matches: 8. The CDR3 is 17 amino acids. CDR3 residues: CASSQDVLAGGPWELFF. The CDR3 DNA is TGCGCCAGCAGCCAAGATGTCCTAGCGGGAGGGCCTTGGGAGCTGTTTTTT.